This T cell receptor beta chain was recovered during a study of shared clonotypes between healthy human individuals. This CDR3 spans 14 amino acids. J lost 4 bases, V lost 3 bases, and 3 bases had no gene match. CDR1 and CDR2 (germline): MNHEY, SMNVEV (reference sequence). As for this clone: As yet, its antigen is unknown. The sample carries other DNA sequences with the same CDR3.

Generated by immunoSEQ multiplex PCR, the TCRdb table keeps only in-frame clones and is missing some. This table has under 350,000 clones, around 87% appearing once. Regarding the study as a whole: Sampling covered nothing but blood. Tissue TCR repertoires likely differ from those found in blood. Though the depth was large, rarefaction showed that sorted-subset sequencing was incomplete.

The sample consisted of memory CD8+ T cells sorted from blood. Subset specified: CD45RO+ cells pooled with CCR7-negative TemRA cells. This receptor was obtained from a young man in good health. The V gene is TRBV27, the J gene TRBJ2-7; TRBD1 matches 10 bases. The CDR3 nucleotides read TGTGCCAGCAGTTTTGGACAGGGGGGATACGAGCAGTACTTC. This codes for CASSFGQGGYEQYF.